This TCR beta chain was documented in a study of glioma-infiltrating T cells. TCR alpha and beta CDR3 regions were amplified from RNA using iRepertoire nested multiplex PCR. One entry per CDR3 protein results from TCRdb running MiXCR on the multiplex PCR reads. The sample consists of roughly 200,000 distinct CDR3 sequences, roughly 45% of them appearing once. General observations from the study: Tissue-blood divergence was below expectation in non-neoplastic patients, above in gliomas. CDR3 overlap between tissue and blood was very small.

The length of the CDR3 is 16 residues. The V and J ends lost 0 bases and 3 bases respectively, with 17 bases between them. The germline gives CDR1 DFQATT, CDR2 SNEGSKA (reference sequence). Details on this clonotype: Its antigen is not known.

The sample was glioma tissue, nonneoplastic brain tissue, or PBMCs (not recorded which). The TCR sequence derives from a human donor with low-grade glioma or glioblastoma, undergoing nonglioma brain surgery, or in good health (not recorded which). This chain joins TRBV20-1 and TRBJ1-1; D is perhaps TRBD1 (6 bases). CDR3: CSARDGPGVVDTEAFF. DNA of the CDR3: TGCAGTGCTAGAGATGGGCCAGGGGTGGTGGACACTGAAGCTTTCTTT.